Presented here are 29 T cell receptor beta chains from one specimen sequenced in a study of blood T cell repertoires in COVID-19. Sequenced by immunoSEQ multiplex PCR; TCRdb stores in-frame clones only, minus some. The data hold about 47,000 clones, with over 75% observed a single time. The sample consisted of peripheral blood. The receptors come from a man between 45 and 60 years old with active COVID-19.

As DNA, the CDR3 is TGTGCCAGCGAACGACAGAAAAATTCACCCCTCCACTTT. Its protein is CASERQKNSPLHF. The V call is TRBV6-6, the J call TRBJ1-6, with D possibly matching TRBD1 (5 bases). Germline V gene sequence: CDR1 MNHNY, CDR2 SVGAGI (reference sequence). V shed 8 bases and J shed 7 bases, with 12 bases lying between them. CDR3 size: 13 residues.

The chain is built from TRBV7-9 and TRBJ1-1, with 8 bases fitting TRBD1. With V trimmed by 5 bases and J by 1 base, 3 bases remained unmatched. Germline assignment: CDR1 SEHNR and CDR2 FQNEAQ (reference sequence). The CDR3 covers 14 residues. The CDR3 sequence: CASSSGQGNTEAFF. As DNA, the CDR3 is TGTGCCAGCAGCAGCGGACAGGGGAACACTGAAGCTTTCTTT.

The genes are TRBV5-1 and TRBJ2-3, with no clear D. Germline V CDR1 and CDR2: SGHRS, YFSETQ. The V end lost 0 bases, the J end lost 2 bases, and 7 bases lay between the germline ends. The CDR3 is 14 residues long. CDR3 in DNA: TGCGCCAGCAGCTTGGATGCTAACACAGATACGCAGTATTTT. Translating gives CASSLDANTDTQYF.

This chain uses TRBV27 with TRBJ2-2, with 11 bases that match TRBD2. CDR3 size: 13 residues. Trimming removed 5 bases from V and 12 bases from J; junction bases left unmatched: 5. Looked up from germline, CDR1 is MNHEY and CDR2 is SMNVEV (reference sequence). The CDR3 nucleotides read TGTGCCAGCAGTAGTCTAGCGGGAGGCCAGCTGTTTTTT. Its translation: CASSSLAGGQLFF.

J is TRBJ2-3 and V is TRBV4-1; 7 bases are shared with TRBD1. Germline CDR1 MGHRA, CDR2 YSYEKL. J lost 1 base, V lost 4 bases, and 2 bases had no gene match. CDR3 length equals 14 residues. CDR3 loop: CASSLQGGTDTQYF. DNA of the CDR3: TGCGCCAGCAGCCTCCAGGGGGGCACAGATACGCAGTATTTT.

The V gene is TRBV3-1 (or the pseudogene TRBV3-2), the J gene TRBJ1-2; 7 bases align to TRBD1. Germline CDR1 LGHDT, CDR2 YNNKEL (reference sequence). CDR3 length equals 15 residues. The junction had 6 bases not matched to a gene; V was cut back by 3 bases and J by 2 bases. The CDR3 DNA sequence: TGTGCCAGCAGCCAGGCAGGGGGTTTAAACTATGGCTACACCTTC. Its translation is CASSQAGGLNYGYTF.

This chain uses TRBV15 with TRBJ1-6, with 7 bases fitting TRBD1. The CDR3 is 17 residues long. The J segment lost 7 bases and the V segment lost 0 bases, leaving 9 bases of the junction unmatched. Germline CDR1 LNHNV, CDR2 YYDKDF (reference sequence). CDR3 loop: CATSRDEGARGNSPLHF. The CDR3 nucleotides read TGTGCCACCAGCAGAGATGAGGGGGCGAGGGGGAATTCACCCCTCCACTTT.

The V call is TRBV7-6, the J call TRBJ1-3, with 9 bases that match TRBD1. Germline V lookup: CDR1 SGHVS, CDR2 FNYEAQ. V lost 2 bases to trimming and J lost 3 bases; unmatched junction nucleotides: 2. The CDR3 sequence is 15 residues long. The CDR3 sequence is CASSLRQGVGNTIYF. The DNA for the CDR3 is TGTGCCAGCAGCTTAAGACAGGGGGTTGGAAACACCATATATTTT.

This clone was seen a single time. The chain links TRBV19 to TRBJ2-3, with 13 bases matching TRBD2. The CDR3 runs 14 residues. The J segment lost 4 bases and the V segment lost 7 bases, leaving 2 bases of the junction unmatched. The germline gives CDR1 LNHDA, CDR2 SQIVND (reference sequence). CDR3 residues: CASKLAGGADTQYF. CDR3 in DNA: TGTGCCAGTAAACTAGCGGGAGGGGCAGATACGCAGTATTTT. Full variable domain (rest looked up from reference TRBV19 and TRBJ2-3): DGGITQSPKYLFRKEGQNVTLSCEQNLNHDAMYWYRQDPGQGLRLIYYSQIVNDFQKGDIAEGYSVSREKKESFPLTVTSAQKNPTAFYLCASKLAGGADTQYFGPGTRLTVL.

V usage is TRBV3-1 (or the pseudogene TRBV3-2) and J usage is TRBJ2-1; 7 bases fit TRBD2. Trimming cost V 3 bases and J 4 bases; bases outside gene matches: 12. The CDR3 is made up of 17 amino acids. Per the germline V gene, CDR1 is LGHDT and CDR2 is YNNKEL (reference sequence). In DNA, the CDR3 is TGTGCCAGCAGCCACCCACCTTCTAGCGGAGCGTACAATGAGCAGTTCTTC. Encoded protein: CASSHPPSSGAYNEQFF.

The chain uses TRBV19 and TRBJ1-2; a possible D gene is TRBD1 (6 bases). Deletions cut 6 bases from V and 2 bases from J, with 16 bases between. The length of the CDR3 is 15 residues. Germline CDR1 and CDR2: LNHDA and SQIVND (reference sequence). CDR3: CASRITGGQNYGYTF. DNA of the CDR3: TGTGCCAGTAGGATCACGGGGGGACAAAACTATGGCTACACCTTC.

The chain links TRBV19 to TRBJ2-3, with 9 bases matching TRBD2. This CDR3 comprises 16 residues. V shed 6 bases and J 0 bases; nucleotides not matched to a gene: 7. The germline V gene encodes CDR1 LNHDA and CDR2 SQIVND (reference sequence). The CDR3 nucleotides are TGTGCCAGTAGATGGACTAGCGAGGGCAGCACAGATACGCAGTATTTT. Its translation is CASRWTSEGSTDTQYF. Variable domain in full (rest from reference TRBV19 and TRBJ2-3): DGGITQSPKYLFRKEGQNVTLSCEQNLNHDAMYWYRQDPGQGLRLIYYSQIVNDFQKGDIAEGYSVSREKKESFPLTVTSAQKNPTAFYLCASRWTSEGSTDTQYFGPGTRLTVL.

The chain couples TRBV27 to TRBJ2-2; 12 bases align to TRBD1. Germline V gene sequence: CDR1 MNHEY, CDR2 SMNVEV (reference sequence). V lost 6 bases and J lost 6; bases outside the gene matches: 8. The CDR3 has 16 residues. CDR3 bases: TGTGCCAGCAGATCCAACCGGGACAGGGGGCCCGGGGAGCTGTTTTTT. As protein: CASRSNRDRGPGELFF.

The chain employs TRBV7-9 and TRBJ2-3, with TRBD1 matching 7 bases. The CDR3 consists of 14 residues. J lost 2 bases, V lost 7 bases, and 6 bases had no gene match. Germline loops: CDR1 SEHNR, CDR2 FQNEAQ (reference sequence). CDR3 amino acids: CASTGQANTDTQYF. The CDR3 coding sequence is TGTGCCAGCACCGGACAGGCGAACACAGATACGCAGTATTTT.

The V and J genes are TRBV6-6 and TRBJ2-1; D unclear. Germline V gene lookup returns CDR1 MNHNY and CDR2 SVGAGI (reference sequence). The CDR3 runs to 13 residues. The V gene lost 2 bases and the J gene lost 5 bases, with 7 bases spanning the gap. This CDR3 is CASSYPPDNEQFF. The CDR3 coding sequence is TGTGCCAGCAGTTACCCGCCGGACAATGAGCAGTTCTTC.

The rearrangement uses TRBV7-2 and TRBJ2-7, with a tentative D call TRBD2 (6 bases). Germline loops: CDR1 SGHTA, CDR2 FQGNSA. The CDR3 extends over 14 amino acids. V was pared by 3 bases and J by 4 bases, with 13 bases between. CDR3 bases: TGTGCCAGCAGCTTTGATCGGGGGTGGTACGAGCAGTACTTC. Translating it yields CASSFDRGWYEQYF.

The gene calls are TRBV11-2 and TRBJ2-1; TRBD2 matches 14 bases. After removal of 4 bases from V and 8 bases from J, the junction contained 1 base not matched to a gene. The germline gives CDR1 SGHAT, CDR2 FQNNGV. The CDR3 has 14 residues. In nucleotides, the CDR3 is TGTGCCAGCAGCTGGACTAGCGGGAGGTATGAGCAGTTCTTC. This translates into CASSWTSGRYEQFF.

This chain links TRBV2 with TRBJ1-5, with D possibly matching TRBD1 (6 bases). The CDR3 spans 16 residues. V gave up 4 bases and J gave up 0 bases, with 13 bases separating them. Germline CDR1 SNHLY, CDR2 FYNNEI. Written as DNA, the CDR3 is TGTGCCAGCAGTGGGACAGCCCCATATAGCAATCAGCCCCAGCATTTT. It is translated as CASSGTAPYSNQPQHF.

By frequency in the sample, this clone is medium-sized. The rearrangement joins TRBV24-1 to TRBJ2-1; D ambiguous. In germline, CDR1 is KGHDR, CDR2 SFDVKD. The V gene lost 4 bases and the J gene lost 5 bases, with 14 bases spanning the gap. The CDR3 loop spans 15 amino acids. The CDR3 DNA reads as TGTGCCACCAGTGACCCTTATACCCCGGACAATGAGCAGTTCTTC. Protein: CATSDPYTPDNEQFF.

This chain connects TRBV6-5 to TRBJ2-7, with 8 bases that match TRBD2. In germline, CDR1 is MNHEY, CDR2 SVGAGI. V trimming: 4 bases; J trimming: 7 bases; junction bases outside the gene matches: 9. The length of the CDR3 is 14 residues. The CDR3 loop reads CASSLRGAAGEQYV. The DNA for the CDR3 is TGTGCCAGCAGTTTGCGGGGGGCGGCGGGGGAGCAGTACGTC.

CDR3: CSVGRDPGYGYTF. DNA for the CDR3: TGCAGCGTGGGGAGGGACCCAGGCTATGGCTACACCTTC. The chain has TRBV29-1 and TRBJ1-2; weak D call: TRBD1 (5 bases). CDR1 and CDR2 (germline): SQVTM, ANQGSEA. The CDR3 sequence is 13 residues long. V lost 6 bases to trimming and J lost 4 bases, with 15 bases between them.

This rearrangement joins TRBV6-5 to TRBJ2-5; TRBD1 might be the D (5 bases). The CDR3 totals 16 residues. CDR1 and CDR2 (germline): MNHEY, SVGAGI. Deletions cut 2 bases from V and 5 bases from J, with 18 bases between. The DNA for the CDR3 is TGTGCCAGCAGTTACAGAGCGCAAGCAGGGTGGGAGACCCAGTACTTC. As protein: CASSYRAQAGWETQYF.

J is TRBJ1-1 and V is TRBV5-1; D call uncertain. Trimming took 0 bases from V and 1 from J, leaving 4 bases between them. Germline loops: CDR1 SGHRS, CDR2 YFSETQ. The CDR3 covers 13 residues. The CDR3 DNA follows: TGCGCCAGCAGCTTGGCAGGGAACACTGAAGCTTTCTTT. Protein product: CASSLAGNTEAFF.

The V gene is TRBV6-6, the J gene TRBJ1-2; no definite D call. The CDR3 runs 14 residues. The germline V gene has CDR1 MNHNY and CDR2 SVGAGI (reference sequence). V was clipped by 1 base and J by 3 bases, with 9 bases between them. This CDR3 is CASSYFTADYGYTF. The CDR3 DNA sequence: TGTGCCAGCAGTTACTTTACAGCCGACTATGGCTACACCTTC.

For the CDR3, the DNA is TGCGCCAGCAGCCCCCTTAGCGGGGACGCAGGGGACACTGAAGCTTTCTTT. As protein: CASSPLSGDAGDTEAFF. This chain links TRBV5-1 with TRBJ1-1; TRBD1 might be the D (6 bases). Germline CDR1 SGHRS, CDR2 YFSETQ. The CDR3 sequence is 17 residues long. Trimming took off 4 bases at V and 3 bases at J, with 22 bases between the two ends.

V usage is TRBV29-1 and J usage is TRBJ2-1; 8 bases are shared with TRBD1. CDR1 is SQVTM and CDR2 is ANQGSEA in the germline V gene. The ends lost 1 base at V and 8 bases at J; junction bases unmatched: 4. This CDR3 has 13 amino acids. The DNA of the CDR3 is TGCAGCGTTGAAGGCGGACAGGGTTATGAGCAGTTCTTC. Protein sequence: CSVEGGQGYEQFF.

In this sample, this clone turned up once. The chain links TRBV15 to TRBJ1-1; D is uncertain. This CDR3 has 18 residues. Germline assignment: CDR1 LNHNV and CDR2 YYDKDF (reference sequence). Trimming stripped 1 base from V and 0 bases from J, with 18 bases between. CDR3 in DNA: TGTGCCACCAGCAGAGTTCAGATTTGGCAGAACATGAACACTGAAGCTTTCTTT. The encoded protein is CATSRVQIWQNMNTEAFF.

As DNA, the CDR3 is TGTGCCAGCAGGGGGACAGGGGATGGCTACACCTTC. It encodes CASRGTGDGYTF. The rearrangement uses TRBV12-3 or TRBV12-4 and TRBJ1-2, with TRBD1 identical over 10 bases. V dropped 6 bases and J dropped 6; count of bases not matched to a gene: 1. This CDR3 comprises 12 residues.

The chain links TRBV6-2 or TRBV6-3 to TRBJ2-1; 12 nucleotides align to TRBD2. J gave up 3 bases and V 5 bases, and 5 bases lay outside the gene matches. This CDR3 has 16 residues. Germline V gene data show CDR1 as MNHEY and CDR2 as SVGEGT. The CDR3 sequence is CASSETSGGLYNEQFF. CDR3 sequence (DNA): TGTGCCAGCAGTGAGACTAGCGGGGGTCTCTACAATGAGCAGTTCTTC.